Presented here are 30 T cell receptor beta chains from one specimen sequenced in a study of T cell clones after liver transplantation. Produced via immunoSEQ multiplex PCR; TCRdb's table is partial and in-frame only. This sample carries under 150,000 clones, roughly nine tenths of them seen once, and the ten largest clones take 0.83%. Material: CD4+ T cells from blood, obtained 12 months after liver transplant. Source of these receptors: a human patient who received a liver transplant. Certain T cells may be donor cells from the graft.

This sequence joins TRBV29-1 and TRBJ1-2; 8 bases align to TRBD1. The J segment lost 8 bases and the V segment lost 0 bases, leaving 8 bases of the junction unmatched. CDR1 and CDR2 (germline): SQVTM, ANQGSEA. This CDR3 is 14 amino acids long. Here the CDR3 reads CSVEDGDRSKGYTF. CDR3 DNA: TGCAGCGTTGAAGATGGGGACAGGTCGAAAGGCTACACCTTC.

This chain joins TRBV11-1 and TRBJ2-7, with 8 bases matching TRBD1. The germline gives CDR1 SGHAT, CDR2 FQDESV (reference sequence). The CDR3 runs to 15 residues. V dropped 5 bases and J dropped 0; count of bases not matched to a gene: 6. CDR3 protein: CASSPRTGSSYEQYF. The CDR3 bases are TGTGCCAGCAGCCCACGGACAGGGAGCTCCTACGAGCAGTACTTC.

The gene calls are TRBV4-2 and TRBJ1-5; TRBD1 is a possible D gene (5 bases). Trimming left V 3 bases short and J 7 bases short, with 16 bases between. Germline-derived CDR1 and CDR2 are LGHNA and YNFKEQ. There are 15 residues in the CDR3. The CDR3 loop is CASSQGRGMGQPQHF. The CDR3 DNA is TGTGCCAGCAGCCAGGGGCGGGGCATGGGGCAGCCCCAGCATTTT.

The genes are TRBV4-2 and TRBJ2-1; D uncertain. The CDR3 consists of 15 residues. Per the germline V gene, CDR1 is LGHNA and CDR2 is YNFKEQ. V lost 10 bases, J lost 8 bases, and 24 bases lay in between. In DNA, the CDR3 is TGTGCCACCGCGCCCTCTGAAGGCAACGGCCATGAGCAGTTCTTC. Its protein product is CATAPSEGNGHEQFF.

The chain recombines TRBV4-2 with TRBJ2-3; TRBD2 matches at 10 bases. Germline V CDR1 and CDR2: LGHNA, YNFKEQ. This CDR3 contains 17 residues. V shed 0 bases and J 2 bases; nucleotides not matched to a gene: 5. CDR3 sequence (DNA): TGTGCCAGCAGCCAAGAAGGACTAGCGGAGTCCACAGATACGCAGTATTTT. Its protein product is CASSQEGLAESTDTQYF.

The chain joins TRBV18 to TRBJ1-1; D not resolved. The CDR3 loop spans 12 amino acids. Trimming shortened V by 5 bases and J by 1 base, and 5 bases separated the two germline ends. Germline V CDR1 and CDR2: KGHSH, LQKENI. The CDR3 DNA is TGTGCCAGCTCAACCGCGAACACTGAAGCTTTCTTT. Translated, it gives CASSTANTEAFF.

The chain combines TRBV12-5 with TRBJ1-5; TRBD1 might be the D (5 bases). Germline assignment: CDR1 LGHNT and CDR2 FRNRAP. This CDR3 spans 14 amino acids. The V end was cut by 5 bases, the J end by 7 bases, with 15 bases between. The CDR3 bases are TGTGCTAGTGGTCCCTCTGGGGGGAACCAGCCCCAGCATTTT. It specifies CASGPSGGNQPQHF.

Turning to this clone: Other DNA sequences within the sample encode an identical CDR3. The V gene is TRBV4-1, the J gene TRBJ2-7; 8 positions agree with TRBD1. CDR3 length equals 16 residues. Germline V gene lookup returns CDR1 MGHRA and CDR2 YSYEKL. After removal of 1 base from V and 7 bases from J, the junction contained 12 bases not matched to a gene. The CDR3 DNA sequence: TGCGCCAGCAGCCAAGGGTCCGGGACAGGATTAGAAGAGCAGTACTTC. It yields the protein CASSQGSGTGLEEQYF.

The V and J genes are TRBV9 and TRBJ2-5; D call uncertain. CDR1 and CDR2 (germline): SGDLS, YYNGEE. V lost 0 bases and J 1 base, leaving 10 bases between the germline ends. The CDR3 totals 15 residues. CDR3 loop: CASSVEASAQETQYF. The CDR3 DNA reads as TGTGCCAGCAGCGTAGAGGCATCCGCCCAAGAGACCCAGTACTTC.

This rearrangement joins TRBV6-1 to TRBJ1-5, with 8 bases fitting TRBD1. The CDR3 has 16 amino acids. CDR1 is MNHNS, CDR2 SASEGT, per germline. With 4 bases clipped from V and 5 bases from J, the junction kept 10 bases outside the gene matches. The CDR3 DNA reads TGTGCCAGCAGTGCATTCCGGGACAGGTTTCATCAGCCCCAGCATTTT. As protein: CASSAFRDRFHQPQHF.

The chain is built from TRBV5-6 and TRBJ2-1, with 10 bases matching TRBD1. The germline V gene encodes CDR1 SGHDT and CDR2 YYEEEE. The ends lost 4 bases at V and 4 bases at J; junction bases unmatched: 11. This CDR3 is built from 17 residues. The CDR3 sequence is CASSNKGQGLGYNEQFF. CDR3 in DNA: TGTGCCAGCAGCAACAAGGGACAGGGGCTGGGATACAATGAGCAGTTCTTC.

The chain uses TRBV19 and TRBJ2-1; TRBD1 might be the D (5 bases). Germline assignment: CDR1 LNHDA and CDR2 SQIVND (reference sequence). Trimming took off 1 base at V and 7 bases at J, with 14 bases between the two ends. The CDR3 runs 15 residues. CDR3 DNA: TGTGCCAGTAGTATAGGTGGCTACCCAGGGAATGAGCAGTTCTTC. Protein sequence: CASSIGGYPGNEQFF. Drawing the rest from reference TRBV19 and TRBJ2-1, the complete variable domain is DGGITQSPKYLFRKEGQNVTLSCEQNLNHDAMYWYRQDPGQGLRLIYYSQIVNDFQKGDIAEGYSVSREKKESFPLTVTSAQKNPTAFYLCASSIGGYPGNEQFFGPGTRLTVL.

This clone appeared once. The chain recombines TRBV14 with TRBJ2-7; D is ambiguous. The V end was cut by 0 bases, the J end by 3 bases, with 12 bases between. CDR1 and CDR2 from the germline V gene are SGHDN and FVKESK. This CDR3 comprises 15 residues. The CDR3, as DNA: TGTGCCAGCAGCCAAGATATGGGCAGAATCTACGAGCAGTACTTC. Translating gives CASSQDMGRIYEQYF.

V usage is TRBV29-1 and J usage is TRBJ2-5; TRBD2 agrees at 11 bases. Germline V gene data show CDR1 as SQVTM and CDR2 as ANQGSEA. The CDR3 is made up of 16 amino acids. V dropped 7 bases and J dropped 5; count of bases not matched to a gene: 15. The CDR3 nucleotides read TGCAGCGGACAATCCGGGACTAGCGGATGGGGGGAGACCCAGTACTTC. Amino acid sequence: CSGQSGTSGWGETQYF.

The V and J genes are TRBV7-2 and TRBJ1-2; 7 positions agree with TRBD1. The CDR3 has 14 residues. V was pared by 5 bases and J by 4 bases, with 7 bases of the junction left unmatched. Germline V gene data show CDR1 as SGHTA and CDR2 as FQGNSA. The CDR3: CASSLPGQPYGYTF. The DNA of the CDR3 is TGTGCCAGCAGCCTCCCGGGACAGCCCTATGGCTACACCTTC.

V gene TRBV19 combines with J gene TRBJ1-1, with no clear D. CDR1 LNHDA and CDR2 SQIVND come from the germline V gene (reference sequence). Trimming left V 7 bases short and J 8 bases short, with 17 bases between. The CDR3 has 13 amino acids. The CDR3 sequence is CASMVPYRGEAFF. In nucleotides, the CDR3 is TGTGCCAGTATGGTCCCCTATCGGGGAGAAGCTTTCTTT.

The chain links TRBV7-8 to TRBJ2-2; D tentatively reads TRBD1 or TRBD2 (7 bases each). Trimming took off 3 bases at V and 9 bases at J, with 17 bases between the two ends. The germline gives CDR1 SGHVS, CDR2 FQNEAQ. The length of the CDR3 is 15 residues. The CDR3 is CASSFAGGDSRELFF. The CDR3 nucleotides are TGTGCCAGCAGCTTCGCAGGGGGGGATTCCAGGGAGCTGTTTTTT.

The V and J genes are TRBV27 and TRBJ2-7; possibly TRBD2 for D (6 bases). Germline CDR1 reads MNHEY; CDR2 reads SMNVEV (reference sequence). This CDR3 contains 13 residues. V was trimmed by 4 bases and J by 12 bases, leaving 19 bases between them. The CDR3 region is CASSSTGLPPRYF. The CDR3 nucleotides read TGTGCCAGCAGTTCGACGGGACTGCCCCCCCGGTACTTC.

This sequence joins TRBV10-3 and TRBJ2-3, with 8 nucleotides matching TRBD2. V gave up 7 bases and J gave up 8 bases; unmatched junction bases: 11. CDR1 is ENHRY and CDR2 is SYGVKD in the germline V gene. CDR3 length: 14 amino acids. CDR3 region: CAIMGGSGSGTQYF. The CDR3 nucleotides are TGTGCCATCATGGGGGGAAGCGGGAGCGGTACGCAGTATTTT.

The chain recombines TRBV7-3 with TRBJ1-1; D is unresolved. The germline V and J ends were trimmed by 2 bases and 4 bases, with 8 bases remaining between them. CDR1 is SGHTA, CDR2 FQGTGA, per germline. The CDR3 runs to 13 residues. The CDR3 coding sequence is TGTGCCAGCAGCTTACTAACCGGCACTGAAGCTTTCTTT. Its protein is CASSLLTGTEAFF.

The V gene is TRBV19, the J gene TRBJ1-5; 9 nucleotides line up with TRBD1. Germline CDR1 is LNHDA and CDR2 is SQIVND (reference sequence). CDR3 length: 16 residues. Trimming cost V 8 bases and J 5 bases; bases outside gene matches: 13. CDR3 residues: CASRTPGQGLYQPQHF. CDR3 coding DNA: TGTGCCAGTCGCACACCGGGACAGGGTTTGTATCAGCCCCAGCATTTT.

V gene TRBV30 combines with J gene TRBJ2-1; 7 bases are a match to TRBD1. V shed 1 base, J shed 6 bases, and the junction held 3 bases outside the gene matches. CDR3 length: 13 amino acids. CDR1 GTSNPN and CDR2 SVGIG come from the germline V gene (reference sequence). The CDR3 bases are TGTGCCTGGAGTGGACAGGGATCCAATGAGCAGTTCTTC. This gives the protein CAWSGQGSNEQFF.

This clone appeared a single time. This rearrangement joins TRBV7-2 to TRBJ2-7, with 9 bases lining up with TRBD2. The germline gives CDR1 SGHTA, CDR2 FQGNSA. Losses at the gene ends were 4 bases for V and 4 bases for J; bases not matched to a gene: 2. This CDR3 has 13 amino acids. CDR3 sequence reads: CASSSSGTYEQYF. DNA of the CDR3: TGTGCCAGCAGCTCTAGCGGGACTTACGAGCAGTACTTC.

The chain uses TRBV4-1 and TRBJ1-1; D possibly corresponds to TRBD1 (5 bases). Germline CDR1 and CDR2: MGHRA and YSYEKL. V was clipped by 0 bases and J by 4 bases, with 9 bases between them. This CDR3 is 14 amino acids long. Written as DNA, the CDR3 is TGCGCCAGCAGCCAAGATTGGGGGGGCACTGAAGCTTTCTTT. Protein product: CASSQDWGGTEAFF.

This chain's CDR3 is CASSIIQGFDDEQFF. The CDR3 nucleotides are TGTGCCAGTAGTATAATCCAGGGCTTTGACGATGAGCAGTTCTTC. The chain combines TRBV19 with TRBJ2-1; the D gene is possibly TRBD1 (5 bases). The V gene's germline CDR1 is LNHDA and CDR2 SQIVND (reference sequence). The CDR3 sequence is 15 residues long. Trimming left V 2 bases short and J 8 bases short, with 16 bases between.

This sequence joins TRBV15 and TRBJ2-1; D perhaps matches TRBD2 (6 bases). V was trimmed by 3 bases and J by 6 bases, leaving 12 bases between them. Germline-derived CDR1 and CDR2 are LNHNV and YYDKDF (reference sequence). The CDR3 spans 14 residues. This chain's CDR3 is CATSRRGLSNEQFF. In DNA form, the CDR3 reads TGTGCCACCAGCAGGAGAGGACTATCCAATGAGCAGTTCTTC.

The chain uses TRBV5-6 and TRBJ2-2, with 8 bases fitting TRBD2. The germline gives CDR1 SGHDT, CDR2 YYEEEE. V shed 3 bases, J shed 6 bases, and the junction held 7 bases outside the gene matches. The CDR3 length is 15 residues. CDR3 residues: CASSYQRERSGELFF. For the CDR3, the DNA is TGTGCCAGCAGCTACCAGCGGGAGAGGTCCGGGGAGCTGTTTTTT.

The chain has TRBV28 and TRBJ2-7; tentatively, D is TRBD2 (5 bases). Germline V gene sequence: CDR1 MDHEN, CDR2 SYDVKM. The germline V and J ends were trimmed by 8 bases and 0 bases, with 17 bases remaining between them. This CDR3 is 15 amino acids long. The CDR3 DNA sequence: TGTGCCAGCTACCCCGGACTTCCGAGCTCCTACGAGCAGTACTTC. It encodes CASYPGLPSSYEQYF.

The chain has TRBV5-1 and TRBJ1-2; 10 positions match TRBD1. Germline V lookup: CDR1 SGHRS, CDR2 YFSETQ. The CDR3 loop spans 15 amino acids. With 2 bases clipped from V and 6 bases from J, the junction kept 7 bases outside the gene matches. The DNA for the CDR3 is TGCGCCAGCAGCTTTAGTTGGGACAGGGGTGATGGCTACACCTTC. As protein: CASSFSWDRGDGYTF. The complete variable domain, with remaining parts taken from reference TRBV5-1 and TRBJ1-2, reads KAGVTQTPRYLIKTRGQQVTLSCSPISGHRSVSWYQQTPGQGLQFLFEYFSETQRNKGNFPGRFSGRQFSNSRSEMNVSTLELGDSALYLCASSFSWDRGDGYTFGSGTRLTVV.

This sequence joins TRBV12-5 and TRBJ2-1, with 11 nucleotides matching TRBD2. The CDR3 is made up of 20 amino acids. Trimming cost V 3 bases and J 0 bases; bases outside gene matches: 13. Germline V CDR1 and CDR2: LGHNT, FRNRAP. In nucleotides, the CDR3 is TGTGCTAGTGGTTTACGGCAGGGGCGGCTAGCGGGAGGCTCCTACAATGAGCAGTTCTTC. The encoded protein is CASGLRQGRLAGGSYNEQFF. The variable domain in full, with the rest retrieved from reference TRBV12-5 and TRBJ2-1, is DARVTQTPRHKVTEMGQEVTMRCQPILGHNTVFWYRQTMMQGLELLAYFRNRAPLDDSGMPKDRFSAEMPDATLATLKIQPSEPRDSAVYFCASGLRQGRLAGGSYNEQFFGPGTRLTVL.